Here is one TCR beta chain with its context. Generated by immunoSEQ multiplex PCR, the TCRdb table keeps only in-frame clones and is missing some. The sample carries about 710,000 clones, 70% to 90% recorded once. The CDR3 extends over 19 amino acids. From germline, CDR1 is SNHLY and CDR2 FYNNEI. V lost 5 bases and J lost 4, with 24 bases in between. The data belong to a study of shared T cell receptors in the human thymus. The sample was also linked to a second study, of human thymus T cells. That publication notes: Finnish infants who were healthy and having corrective surgery for congenital heart defects made up the donors.

The rearrangement joins TRBV2 to TRBJ2-6; TRBD1 is a possible D gene (6 bases). The sequenced sample consisted of thymocytes. The receptor was isolated from a boy less than two years old with a congenital heart defect. The CDR3 coding sequence is TGTGCCAGCAGTTCCAGGGGTCCACCCACACGCTACGGGGCCAACGTCCTGACTTTC. It is translated as CASSSRGPPTRYGANVLTF.